This T cell receptor beta chain was sequenced for a study of identical twins. This clonotype was found many times. A template switching step contributed a universal primer site, while unique molecular identifiers were present in the cDNA. From the 5' RACE reads, TCRdb called clonotypes with MiXCR, one entry per CDR3 protein. The data contain approximately 260,000 distinct CDR3 sequences, about 8.5% of them singletons. There are 16 residues in the CDR3. Germline-derived CDR1 and CDR2 are LGHNA and YNFKEQ. Trimming removed 0 bases from V and 6 bases from J, with 15 bases in between. These data were likewise used in another study, on yellow fever vaccine responses in identical twins.

The chain carries TRBV4-2 and TRBJ2-4; D is unresolved. This clonotype was sampled from a young woman in good health. The source material was CD8+ T cells sorted from blood. The CDR3 bases are TGTGCCAGCAGCCAAGAATATCCACAGAATCTAAACATTCAGTACTTC. Translating gives CASSQEYPQNLNIQYF.